The T cell receptor beta chain described here comes from a study of human thymus T cells. A roughly 0.45-1 mL peripheral blood aliquot was taken intraoperatively from four of eight donors. No fixed cell number was used; all available blood leukocytes supplied DNA. A word on this clone: Its antigen is undetermined.

The table came from immunoSEQ multiplex PCR; TCRdb's copy has only in-frame clones and leaves some out. Of some 57,000 clones listed, around 94% were seen once; the top ten hold over 5%. General study findings and limits: Thymic and blood repertoires seemed to show skewed V and J gene use.

Sequencing was carried out using blood. The sequence was collected from a boy younger than two with a congenital heart defect but otherwise immunologically healthy.

The CDR3 is CASSHPAGGGRQPQHF. In DNA, the CDR3 is TGTGCCAGCAGCCACCCGGCCGGAGGGGGGCGGCAGCCCCAGCATTTT. The V gene is TRBV4-2, the J gene TRBJ1-5, with D perhaps TRBD1 (6 bases). V was pared by 3 bases and J by 7 bases, with 19 bases between. The CDR3 is 16 amino acids. Per germline, CDR1 LGHNA and CDR2 YNFKEQ.